Listed below are T cell receptor beta chains from one sample, sequenced in a study of T cell repertoires in cytomegalovirus infection. Their recognized antigens are unknown. TCRdb ran MiXCR on the reads and lists one entry per CDR3 protein. This table holds some 940,000 distinct CDR3 sequences, around 31% found once. The sample here was cultured CD8+ T cells from PBMCs, taken from culture after CMV antigen stimulation. These receptors all come from a human donor in good health (CMV status not recorded). Some clones in this sample may be carry-over from other donors' samples. CDR3s include the opening cysteine and the closing phenylalanine or tryptophan. Fields, in order: D gene, clone size, V gene, J gene, CDR3 length, CDR3 DNA, CDR3 protein. D genes are given only for firm matches. The size field is filled for only some rows; it gives once, few, many or a size class.

D gene: NA
clone size: NA
V gene: TRBV5-1
J gene: TRBJ2-3
CDR3 length: 14
CDR3 DNA: TGTGCCAGCAGCTTGGGCGAGGGGACAGATACGCAGTATTTT
CDR3 protein: CASSLGEGTDTQYF

D gene: NA
clone size: NA
V gene: TRBV20-1
J gene: TRBJ2-2
CDR3 length: 13
CDR3 DNA: TGCAGTGCTAGACTACCGAACACCGGGGAGCTGTTTTTT
CDR3 protein: CSARLPNTGELFF

D gene: NA
clone size: NA
V gene: TRBV7-8
J gene: TRBJ2-3
CDR3 length: 15
CDR3 DNA: TGTGCCAGCAGCCTATCCCGGGGAATGACAGATACGCAGTATTTT
CDR3 protein: CASSLSRGMTDTQYF

D gene: NA
clone size: NA
V gene: TRBV12-5
J gene: TRBJ2-7
CDR3 length: 12
CDR3 DNA: TGTGCTAGTGGTTTAGCGGTCTACGAGCAGTACTTC
CDR3 protein: CASGLAVYEQYF

D gene: NA
clone size: NA
V gene: TRBV4-1
J gene: TRBJ2-5
CDR3 length: 17
CDR3 DNA: TGCGCCAGCAGCCGAGACTTTCCCGAAGGGACTTGGGAGACCCAGTACTTC
CDR3 protein: CASSRDFPEGTWETQYF

D gene: NA
clone size: NA
V gene: TRBV12-3/TRBV12-4
J gene: TRBJ1-2
CDR3 length: 15
CDR3 DNA: TGTGCCAGCAGTTTCCGAGACAGCTATAACTATGGCTACACCTTC
CDR3 protein: CASSFRDSYNYGYTF

D gene: NA
clone size: NA
V gene: TRBV7-6
J gene: TRBJ2-5
CDR3 length: 14
CDR3 DNA: TGTGCCAGCAGCTTAGTCGGGCCGCGGGAGACCCAGTACTTC
CDR3 protein: CASSLVGPRETQYF

D gene: TRBD2
clone size: NA
V gene: TRBV11-2
J gene: TRBJ2-1
CDR3 length: 17
CDR3 DNA: TGTGCCAGCAGCTTAGATCGAAGCGGGGGGGCCGGCAATGAGCAGTTCTTC
CDR3 protein: CASSLDRSGGAGNEQFF

D gene: NA
clone size: few
V gene: TRBV5-4
J gene: TRBJ2-2
CDR3 length: 14
CDR3 DNA: TGTGCCAGCAGCTTGAAACGGGGCGGCGGGGAGCTGTTTTTT
CDR3 protein: CASSLKRGGGELFF

D gene: TRBD2
clone size: many
V gene: TRBV7-8
J gene: TRBJ2-7
CDR3 length: 17
CDR3 DNA: TGTGCCAGCAGCTCCGGGACTAGCGACTCTGGGTTGTACGAGCAGTACTTC
CDR3 protein: CASSSGTSDSGLYEQYF

D gene: NA
clone size: NA
V gene: TRBV24-1
J gene: TRBJ2-2
CDR3 length: 13
CDR3 DNA: TGTGCCACCAGTGTCGGGGGAAGCGGGGAGCTGTTTTTT
CDR3 protein: CATSVGGSGELFF

D gene: NA
clone size: few
V gene: TRBV6-5
J gene: TRBJ2-1
CDR3 length: 15
CDR3 DNA: TGTGCCAGCAGTCACGATAGAAAAGGCTACAATGAGCAGTTCTTC
CDR3 protein: CASSHDRKGYNEQFF

D gene: NA
clone size: NA
V gene: TRBV28
J gene: TRBJ2-5
CDR3 length: 13
CDR3 DNA: TGTGCCAGCAGTTTAGATGGACTGACGACCCAGTACTTC
CDR3 protein: CASSLDGLTTQYF

D gene: NA
clone size: few
V gene: TRBV28
J gene: TRBJ1-1
CDR3 length: 15
CDR3 DNA: TGTGCCAGCAGTTTAATGTCGGACAGTAACACTGAAGCTTTCTTT
CDR3 protein: CASSLMSDSNTEAFF

D gene: TRBD1
clone size: many
V gene: TRBV19
J gene: TRBJ1-2
CDR3 length: 13
CDR3 DNA: TGTGCCAGTAGTATAGTAGGGGGCCGTGGCTACACCTTC
CDR3 protein: CASSIVGGRGYTF

D gene: NA
clone size: NA
V gene: TRBV20-1
J gene: TRBJ2-1
CDR3 length: 12
CDR3 DNA: TGCAGTGCTAGACCGACAGTGGATGAGCAGTTCTTC
CDR3 protein: CSARPTVDEQFF

D gene: NA
clone size: NA
V gene: TRBV20-1
J gene: TRBJ2-1
CDR3 length: 15
CDR3 DNA: TGCAGTGCTAGAGATAGTTTAGTGATCTACAATGAGCAGTTCTTC
CDR3 protein: CSARDSLVIYNEQFF

D gene: NA
clone size: many
V gene: TRBV10-3
J gene: TRBJ2-5
CDR3 length: 14
CDR3 DNA: TGTGCCATCAGTGACCTGGGAGAGTCAGAGACCCAGTACTTC
CDR3 protein: CAISDLGESETQYF

D gene: NA
clone size: NA
V gene: TRBV4-3
J gene: TRBJ1-2
CDR3 length: 14
CDR3 DNA: TGCGCCAGCAGCCAAGTTCAGGGTGAGGTTGGCTACACCTTC
CDR3 protein: CASSQVQGEVGYTF

D gene: TRBD2
clone size: NA
V gene: TRBV7-3
J gene: TRBJ2-5
CDR3 length: 16
CDR3 DNA: TGTGCCAGCAGCCGAGGGGGTAGCGGGGGAGAAGAGACCCAGTACTTC
CDR3 protein: CASSRGGSGGEETQYF

D gene: NA
clone size: NA
V gene: TRBV19
J gene: TRBJ2-2
CDR3 length: 15
CDR3 DNA: TGTGCCAGTAGTATTTTCCCGGGAGACACCGGGGAGCTGTTTTTT
CDR3 protein: CASSIFPGDTGELFF

D gene: TRBD1
clone size: NA
V gene: TRBV10-1
J gene: TRBJ1-2
CDR3 length: 11
CDR3 DNA: TGCGCCAGCAGTGGACAGGGAGGCTACACCTTC
CDR3 protein: CASSGQGGYTF

D gene: TRBD2
clone size: few
V gene: TRBV4-1
J gene: TRBJ2-1
CDR3 length: 16
CDR3 DNA: TGCGCCAGCAGCCAAGATCGAGCGGGGGTATCCAATGAGCAGTTCTTC
CDR3 protein: CASSQDRAGVSNEQFF

D gene: NA
clone size: many
V gene: TRBV9
J gene: TRBJ2-1
CDR3 length: 15
CDR3 DNA: TGTGCCAGCAGCGTAGGTTGGGGCCAGAACAATGAGCAGTTCTTC
CDR3 protein: CASSVGWGQNNEQFF

D gene: NA
clone size: NA
V gene: TRBV9
J gene: TRBJ2-2
CDR3 length: 15
CDR3 DNA: TGTGCCAGCAGCGGGGGGGACCCGAACACCGGGGAGCTGTTTTTT
CDR3 protein: CASSGGDPNTGELFF

D gene: NA
clone size: few
V gene: TRBV28
J gene: TRBJ2-1
CDR3 length: 15
CDR3 DNA: TGTGCCAGCAGTTTAGTGGCGGGGGCCTTCAGGGGGCAGTTCTTC
CDR3 protein: CASSLVAGAFRGQFF

D gene: NA
clone size: NA
V gene: TRBV27
J gene: TRBJ1-6
CDR3 length: 13
CDR3 DNA: TGTGCCAGCAGTTCCCTAATGGGTTCACCCCTCCACTTT
CDR3 protein: CASSSLMGSPLHF

D gene: NA
clone size: NA
V gene: TRBV14
J gene: TRBJ1-2
CDR3 length: 15
CDR3 DNA: TGTGCCAGCAGCCAAGGAGGGGCAGGGTTGAATGGCTACACCTTC
CDR3 protein: CASSQGGAGLNGYTF

D gene: TRBD1
clone size: NA
V gene: TRBV29-1
J gene: TRBJ1-2
CDR3 length: 14
CDR3 DNA: TGCAGCGTTCTTTCGTGGACAGGGATGGTTGGCTACACCTTC
CDR3 protein: CSVLSWTGMVGYTF